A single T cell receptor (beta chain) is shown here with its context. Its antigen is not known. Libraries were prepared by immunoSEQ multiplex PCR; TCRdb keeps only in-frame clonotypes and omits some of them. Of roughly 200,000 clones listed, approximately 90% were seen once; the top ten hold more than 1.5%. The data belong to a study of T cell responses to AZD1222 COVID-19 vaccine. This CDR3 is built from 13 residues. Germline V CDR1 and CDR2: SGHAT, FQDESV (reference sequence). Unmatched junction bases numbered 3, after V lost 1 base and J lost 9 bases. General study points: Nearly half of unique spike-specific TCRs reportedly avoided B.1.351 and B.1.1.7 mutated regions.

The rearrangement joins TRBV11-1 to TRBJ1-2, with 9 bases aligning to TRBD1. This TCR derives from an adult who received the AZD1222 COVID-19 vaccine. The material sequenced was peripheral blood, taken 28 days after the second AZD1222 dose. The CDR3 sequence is CASSLDRGLSYTF. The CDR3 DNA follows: TGTGCCAGCAGCTTAGACAGGGGGCTGAGCTACACCTTC. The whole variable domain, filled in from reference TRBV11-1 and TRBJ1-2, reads EAEVAQSPRYKITEKSQAVAFWCDPISGHATLYWYRQILGQGPELLVQFQDESVVDDSQLPKDRFSAERLKGVDSTLKIQPAELGDSAMYLCASSLDRGLSYTFGSGTRLTVV.